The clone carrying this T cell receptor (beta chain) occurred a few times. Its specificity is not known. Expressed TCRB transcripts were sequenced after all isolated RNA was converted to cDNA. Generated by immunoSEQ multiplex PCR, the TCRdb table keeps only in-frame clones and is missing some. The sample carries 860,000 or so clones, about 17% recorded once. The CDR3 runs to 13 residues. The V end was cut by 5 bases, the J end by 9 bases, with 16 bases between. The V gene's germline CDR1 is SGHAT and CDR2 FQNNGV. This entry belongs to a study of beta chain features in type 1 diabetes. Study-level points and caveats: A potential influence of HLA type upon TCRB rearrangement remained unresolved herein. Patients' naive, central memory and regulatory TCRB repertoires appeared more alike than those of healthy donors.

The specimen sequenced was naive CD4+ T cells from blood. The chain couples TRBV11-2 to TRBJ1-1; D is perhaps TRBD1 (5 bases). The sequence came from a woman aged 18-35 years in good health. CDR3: CASSTLQGLKAFF. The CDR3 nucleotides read TGTGCCAGCAGCACACTCCAGGGACTTAAAGCTTTCTTT.